Listed below are T cell receptor beta chains from one sample, sequenced in a study of cytomegalovirus exposure and HLA in healthy donors. The method was immunoSEQ multiplex PCR; TCRdb's version includes in-frame clones alone and lacks a portion of them. The sample shows about 82,000 clones, over 70% of them seen only once. What was sequenced was PBMCs. These receptors all come from a man between 40 and 49 years old in good health and CMV-seropositive. The CDR3 runs from the conserved cysteine through the conserved F or W. A D gene is named only where the DNA matches it firmly. Clone size is stated in some rows and not others, as once, few, many or a class when expanded.

TRBJ2-7,TRBV25-1,-,-,14,CASSEGTVGREQYF,TGTGCCAGCAGTGAGGGAACCGTGGGGCGGGAGCAGTACTTC
TRBJ2-7,TRBV18,TRBD1,-,15,CASSPGTGPSYEQYF,TGTGCCAGCTCACCAGGGACAGGTCCCTCCTACGAGCAGTACTTC
TRBJ2-1,TRBV6-5,-,-,14,CASSRINTGNEQFF,TGTGCCAGCAGCCGTATTAATACGGGCAATGAGCAGTTCTTC
TRBJ2-4,TRBV5-5,-,once,15,CASSLGGGRGYIQYF,TGTGCCAGCAGCTTGGGAGGGGGTAGGGGTTACATTCAGTACTTC
TRBJ2-7,TRBV5-1,-,-,14,CASSLSSVNYEQYF,TGCGCCAGCAGCTTGTCTAGCGTAAACTACGAGCAGTACTTC
TRBJ2-1,TRBV11-3,TRBD2,-,16,CASSLGGAGGYNEQFF,TGTGCCAGCAGCCTCGGAGGGGCGGGGGGTTACAATGAGCAGTTCTTC
TRBJ2-7,TRBV6-1,-,-,13,CASTPDGGIGQYF,TGTGCCAGCACCCCGGACGGGGGAATCGGGCAGTACTTC
TRBJ1-4,TRBV28,TRBD1,once,15,CASSGSDRGVEKLFF,TGTGCCAGCAGTGGCTCAGACAGGGGAGTCGAAAAACTGTTTTTT
TRBJ2-1,TRBV7-6,-,-,13,CASSLVGAGEQFF,TGTGCCAGCAGCTTAGTTGGGGCGGGAGAGCAGTTCTTC
TRBJ1-1,TRBV19,TRBD1,-,14,CASTTGGFDTEAFF,TGTGCCAGTACCACAGGGGGCTTTGACACTGAAGCTTTCTTT
TRBJ2-1,TRBV4-3,TRBD2,-,16,CASSQRRGGLYNEQFF,TGCGCCAGCAGCCAAAGGCGGGGGGGGCTCTACAATGAGCAGTTCTTC
TRBJ2-4,TRBV7-2,-,-,14,CASSPLLAKNIQYF,TGTGCCAGCAGCCCGTTATTAGCCAAAAACATTCAGTACTTC
TRBJ1-1,TRBV9,TRBD1,-,15,CASSVESRGITEAFF,TGTGCCAGCAGCGTAGAGAGCAGGGGGATCACTGAAGCTTTCTTT
TRBJ2-7,TRBV6-5,TRBD1,medium-sized,14,CASSPGQGAYEQYF,TGTGCCAGCAGCCCGGGACAGGGGGCCTACGAGCAGTACTTC
TRBJ1-3,TRBV2,-,-,14,CASSEGQSGNTIYF,TGTGCCAGCTCCGAGGGCCAGTCTGGAAACACCATATATTTT
TRBJ2-3,TRBV6-6,-,-,15,CASSYGGGGADTQYF,TGTGCCAGCAGTTACGGTGGGGGGGGCGCAGATACGCAGTATTTT
TRBJ2-5,TRBV7-8,TRBD1,-,14,CASSLRQGQETQYF,TGTGCCAGCAGCTTAAGACAGGGGCAAGAGACCCAGTACTTC
TRBJ1-1,TRBV9,-,-,14,CASSVSGVGTEAFF,TGTGCCAGCAGCGTGTCAGGGGTAGGAACTGAAGCTTTCTTT
TRBJ2-7,TRBV4-1,-,few,15,CASSQRPQFDDEQYF,TGCGCCAGCAGCCAGCGCCCCCAATTCGATGACGAGCAGTACTTC
TRBJ1-1,TRBV7-2,TRBD1,few,12,CASSSDRVEAFF,TGTGCCAGCAGCTCAGACAGGGTTGAAGCTTTCTTT
TRBJ2-1,TRBV19,TRBD1,-,15,CASSSLDRGGNEQFF,TGTGCCAGTAGTTCACTGGACAGGGGAGGGAATGAGCAGTTCTTC
TRBJ1-4,TRBV11-2,-,once,14,CASSPSRGREKLFF,TGTGCCAGCAGCCCCAGTAGGGGCCGTGAAAAACTGTTTTTT
TRBJ2-7,TRBV19,-,-,12,CASQGGFDEQYF,TGTGCCAGTCAGGGGGGATTCGACGAGCAGTACTTC
TRBJ2-2,TRBV7-8,-,few,16,CASSPTGGLLTGELFF,TGTGCCAGCAGCCCCACCGGGGGGCTATTGACCGGGGAGCTGTTTTTT
TRBJ2-7,TRBV5-1,-,-,12,CASSSNSYEQYF,TGCGCCAGCAGCTCAAACTCCTACGAGCAGTACTTC
TRBJ2-7,TRBV6-1,-,-,15,CASIEGDAAKYEQYF,TGTGCCAGCATCGAGGGAGACGCGGCAAAATACGAGCAGTACTTC
TRBJ2-5,TRBV5-1,TRBD2,-,15,CASSEWRGRGETQYF,TGCGCCAGCAGCGAATGGCGGGGGAGGGGAGAGACCCAGTACTTC
TRBJ2-5,TRBV28,-,-,18,CASSPSGVRRSRGETQYF,TGTGCCAGCAGTCCGTCCGGGGTGCGGAGGTCTCGGGGAGAGACCCAGTACTTC
TRBJ1-1,TRBV19,-,-,14,CASRRDRGDTEAFF,TGTGCCAGTAGGAGGGACCGGGGGGACACTGAAGCTTTCTTT
TRBJ1-1,TRBV5-6,-,-,16,CASRLDREWGGTEAFF,TGTGCCAGCAGACTCGACCGGGAATGGGGGGGCACTGAAGCTTTCTTT
TRBJ1-2,TRBV4-1,TRBD1,-,19,CASSPLSTGTGGKNYGYTF,TGCGCCAGCAGCCCCCTTTCTACCGGGACAGGGGGCAAAAACTATGGCTACACCTTC
TRBJ1-1,TRBV5-4,-,few,16,CASSPDSLPMNTEAFF,TGTGCCAGCAGCCCCGACTCATTGCCTATGAACACTGAAGCTTTCTTT
TRBJ1-5,TRBV19,TRBD1,-,13,CASRYTGDQPQHF,TGTGCCAGTAGATACACAGGGGATCAGCCCCAGCATTTT